This TCR beta chain was sequenced in a study of cytomegalovirus exposure and HLA in healthy donors. Background on the study: Previous work identified 95 million to 140 million unique TCR beta sequences from 200 million or so T cells. Study observations and caveats: The Asian-associated ancestry cluster reportedly had fewer N-insertions than the approximately 670-donor mean in a later analysis. Whilst most TCR sequences proved rare, a subset of public TCRs occurred across many donors.

The PCR used 60 Vbeta and 13 Jbeta primers. Assay used: immunoSEQ multiplex PCR; TCRdb lists only in-frame clones, some missing. Counted here are 150,000 to 200,000 clones, more than 65% occurring once; the ten biggest clones make up less than 6%. This CDR3 spans 14 amino acids. V lost 0 bases, J lost 7 bases, and 12 bases lay in between. Germline V gene sequence: CDR1 SGHTA, CDR2 FQGNSA. As for this clone: Its target is not known.

Sequenced: PBMCs. The rearrangement uses TRBV7-2 and TRBJ2-5; D not resolved. The clonotype originates from a woman aged 25-40 years in good health and CMV-seropositive. The CDR3 sequence: CASSLAPSTGTQYF. The CDR3 DNA follows: TGTGCCAGCAGCTTAGCTCCTTCTACGGGGACCCAGTACTTC.